These T cell receptor beta chains were read from a single sample in a study of T cell repertoires in cytomegalovirus infection. These receptors have no identified antigens. TCRdb independently ran MiXCR on the reads; one entry per CDR3 protein. The repertoire holds fewer than 900,000 distinct CDR3 sequences, with 29% as singletons. The specimen was cultured CD8+ T cells from PBMCs, collected from culture after CMV antigen stimulation. The receptors shown here come from a human donor in good health (CMV status not recorded). Some clones in this sample may be carry-over from other donors' samples. The CDR3 runs from the conserved cysteine through the conserved F or W. A D gene is named only where the DNA matches it firmly. Not every row has a clone size; where given, it reads once, few, many or a size class.

j_call clone_size v_call d_call cdr3_aa cdr3_nt
TRBJ1-1 NA TRBV15 NA CATRTQPAPMNTEAFF TGTGCCACCAGGACCCAGCCAGCGCCTATGAACACTGAAGCTTTCTTT
TRBJ1-1 few TRBV5-4 NA CASSLGGVQFF TGTGCCAGCAGCTTGGGGGGGGTTCAGTTCTTT
TRBJ2-1 NA TRBV19 TRBD2 CASSIAGVGGGPYNEQFF TGTGCCAGTAGTATAGCGGGGGTCGGGGGGGGACCTTACAATGAGCAGTTCTTC
TRBJ2-1 many TRBV7-8 NA CASSFVGASSSYNEQFF TGTGCCAGCAGCTTTGTAGGGGCTAGCAGCTCCTACAATGAGCAGTTCTTC
TRBJ2-7 few TRBV2 TRBD2 CASSEGGLAGGYEQYF TGTGCCAGCAGTGAAGGGGGACTAGCGGGGGGGTACGAGCAGTACTTC
TRBJ2-3 few TRBV7-3 TRBD2 CASSHGTSGVDTQYF TGTGCCAGCAGCCACGGGACTAGCGGGGTGGATACGCAGTATTTT
TRBJ2-6 few TRBV6-5 NA CASSTGTEGSGANVLTF TGTGCCAGCAGTACCGGGACTGAGGGGTCTGGGGCCAACGTCCTGACTTTC
TRBJ1-1 few TRBV19 NA CASSGAGQLGTEAFF TGTGCCAGTAGTGGGGCAGGACAGCTGGGAACTGAAGCTTTCTTT
TRBJ2-1 many TRBV20-1 NA CSARLPGDIGEQFF TGCAGTGCTAGGTTGCCGGGGGACATCGGTGAGCAGTTCTTC
TRBJ1-1 once TRBV7-6 TRBD1 CASSLEGAVNTEAFF TGTGCCAGCAGCTTAGAGGGGGCCGTGAACACTGAAGCTTTCTTT
TRBJ2-4 many TRBV7-8 NA CASSLAQGVAKNIQYF TGTGCCAGCAGCTTAGCGCAGGGAGTAGCCAAAAACATTCAGTACTTC